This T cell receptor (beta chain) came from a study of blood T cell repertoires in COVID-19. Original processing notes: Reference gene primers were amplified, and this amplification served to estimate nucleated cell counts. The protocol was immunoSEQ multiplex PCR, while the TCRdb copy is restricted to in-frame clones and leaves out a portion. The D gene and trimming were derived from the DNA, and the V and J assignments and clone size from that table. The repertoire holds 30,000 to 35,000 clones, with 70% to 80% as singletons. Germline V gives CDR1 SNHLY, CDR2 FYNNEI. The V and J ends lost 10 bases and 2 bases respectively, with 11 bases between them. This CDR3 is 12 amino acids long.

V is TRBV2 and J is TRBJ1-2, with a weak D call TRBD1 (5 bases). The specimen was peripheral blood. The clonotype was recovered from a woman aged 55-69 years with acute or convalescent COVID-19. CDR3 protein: CAIGTLNYGYTF. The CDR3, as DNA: TGTGCCATCGGGACTCTCAACTATGGCTACACCTTC.